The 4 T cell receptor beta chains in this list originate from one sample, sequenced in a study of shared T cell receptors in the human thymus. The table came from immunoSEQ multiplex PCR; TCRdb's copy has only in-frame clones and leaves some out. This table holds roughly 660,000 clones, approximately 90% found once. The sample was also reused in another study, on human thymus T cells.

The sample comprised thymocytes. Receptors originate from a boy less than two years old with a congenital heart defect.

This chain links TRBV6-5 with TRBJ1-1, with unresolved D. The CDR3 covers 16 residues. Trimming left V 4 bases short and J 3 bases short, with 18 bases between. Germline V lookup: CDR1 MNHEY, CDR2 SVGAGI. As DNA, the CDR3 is TGTGCCAGCAGTTGTTGCCCGAGAGAACTCTACACTGAAGCTTTCTTT. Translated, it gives CASSCCPRELYTEAFF.

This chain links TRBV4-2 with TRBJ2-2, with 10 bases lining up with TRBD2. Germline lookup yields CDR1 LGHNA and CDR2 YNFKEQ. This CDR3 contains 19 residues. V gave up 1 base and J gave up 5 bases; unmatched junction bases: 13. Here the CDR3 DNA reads TGTGCCAGCAGCCAAGGAAGCCACCTAGCGGGAGATTGTACCGGGGAGCTGTTTTTT. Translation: CASSQGSHLAGDCTGELFF.

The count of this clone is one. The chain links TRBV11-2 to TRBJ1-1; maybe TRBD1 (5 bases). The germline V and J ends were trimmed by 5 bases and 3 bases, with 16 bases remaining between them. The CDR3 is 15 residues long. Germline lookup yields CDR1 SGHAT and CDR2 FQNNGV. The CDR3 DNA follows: TGTGCCAGCAGCGTAACTGGGACTCAACACACTGAAGCTTTCTTT. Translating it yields CASSVTGTQHTEAFF.

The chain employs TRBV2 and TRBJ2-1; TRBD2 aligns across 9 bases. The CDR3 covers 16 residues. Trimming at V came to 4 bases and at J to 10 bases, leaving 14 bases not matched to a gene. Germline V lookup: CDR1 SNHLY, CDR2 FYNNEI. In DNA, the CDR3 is TGTGCCAGCAGTGTCACGGGAACTACCGGGACTAGCGAGCAGTTCTTC. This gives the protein CASSVTGTTGTSEQFF. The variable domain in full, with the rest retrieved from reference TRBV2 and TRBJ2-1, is EPEVTQTPSHQVTQMGQEVILRCVPISNHLYFYWYRQILGQKVEFLVSFYNNEISEKSEIFDDQFSVERPDGSNFTLKIRSTKLEDSAMYFCASSVTGTTGTSEQFFGPGTRLTVL.